Described below is a single T cell receptor (beta chain) sequence and its context. Its target is unknown. The sample is drawn from a study of blood T cells in healthy people across ages. Whole-study findings and limits: The recorded TCR beta diversity per million T cells decreased in a roughly linear manner with age.

Primed by a sample-barcoded 5' primer and a J-beta primer mix, a second PCR proceeded for 7 to 11 cycles. TCRdb re-called the 5' RACE reads with MiXCR, one entry per CDR3 protein. The table lists more than 650,000 distinct CDR3 sequences, roughly 25% of them singletons. With 3 bases clipped from V and 0 bases from J, the junction kept 3 bases outside the gene matches. This CDR3 has 15 amino acids. From germline, CDR1 is LNHNV and CDR2 YYDKDF (reference sequence). The same data also contributed to another study, on T cells of mothers and their children. That paper adds: When mothers and children were related, their normalized repertoire overlap, which was always slightly higher, did not differ significantly from that of unrelated pairs.

Sequenced: blood. The receptor was derived from a boy aged 5-17 years in good health. V and J are TRBV15 and TRBJ1-1, with 8 bases identical to TRBD1. CDR3 bases: TGTGCCACCAGCAGTGGACAGGGATTGAACACTGAAGCTTTCTTT. Encoded protein: CATSSGQGLNTEAFF.